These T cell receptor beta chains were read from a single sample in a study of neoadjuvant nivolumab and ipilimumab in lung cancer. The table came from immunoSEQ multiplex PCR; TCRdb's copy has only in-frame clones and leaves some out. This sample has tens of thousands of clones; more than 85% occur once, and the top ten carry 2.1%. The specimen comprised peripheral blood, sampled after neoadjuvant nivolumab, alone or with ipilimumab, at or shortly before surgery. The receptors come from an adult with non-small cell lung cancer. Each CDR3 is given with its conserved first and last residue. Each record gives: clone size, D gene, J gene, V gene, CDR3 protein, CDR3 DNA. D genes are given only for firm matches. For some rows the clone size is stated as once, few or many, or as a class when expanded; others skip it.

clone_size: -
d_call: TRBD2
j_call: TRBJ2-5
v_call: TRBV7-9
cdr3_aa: CASSNNRKREVEETQYF
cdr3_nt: TGTGCCAGCAGCAACAACCGGAAGCGGGAGGTGGAAGAGACCCAGTACTTC

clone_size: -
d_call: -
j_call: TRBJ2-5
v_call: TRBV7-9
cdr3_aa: CASSLAEGLLETQYF
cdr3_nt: TGTGCCAGCAGCTTAGCTGAGGGGTTGTTAGAGACCCAGTACTTC

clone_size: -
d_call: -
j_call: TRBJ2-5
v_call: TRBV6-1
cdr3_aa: CASGFGTQETQYF
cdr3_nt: TGTGCCAGCGGGTTCGGCACCCAAGAGACCCAGTACTTC

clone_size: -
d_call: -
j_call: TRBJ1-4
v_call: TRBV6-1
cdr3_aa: CASSPGIRFVKLFF
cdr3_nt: TGTGCCAGCAGTCCGGGGATTCGCTTTGTAAAACTGTTTTTT

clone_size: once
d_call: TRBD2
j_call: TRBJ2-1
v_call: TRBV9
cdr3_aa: CASSVDWSGSVNEQFF
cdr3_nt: TGTGCCAGCAGCGTAGACTGGAGCGGGAGTGTCAATGAGCAGTTCTTC

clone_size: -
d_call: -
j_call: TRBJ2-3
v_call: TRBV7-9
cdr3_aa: CASSFGGTSTDTQYF
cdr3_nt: TGTGCCAGCAGCTTCGGCGGGACTAGCACAGATACGCAGTATTTT

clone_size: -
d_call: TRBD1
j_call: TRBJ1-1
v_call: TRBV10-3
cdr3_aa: CAIRPTGGSGTEAFF
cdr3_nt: TGTGCCATCAGGCCTACAGGGGGCTCGGGAACTGAAGCTTTCTTT

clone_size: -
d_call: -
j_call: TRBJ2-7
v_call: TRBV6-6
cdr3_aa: CASRGPGSSYEQYF
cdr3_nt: TGTGCCAGCCGGGGGCCGGGTTCATCCTACGAGCAGTACTTC

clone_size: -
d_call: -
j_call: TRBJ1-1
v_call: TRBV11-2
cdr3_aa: CASSFGVGRGNTEAFF
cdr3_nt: TGTGCCAGCAGCTTTGGGGTTGGACGGGGGAACACTGAAGCTTTCTTT

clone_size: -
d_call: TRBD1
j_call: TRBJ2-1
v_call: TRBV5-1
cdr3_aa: CASSPGQGVYNEQFF
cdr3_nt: TGCGCCAGCAGCCCGGGACAGGGGGTCTACAATGAGCAGTTCTTC

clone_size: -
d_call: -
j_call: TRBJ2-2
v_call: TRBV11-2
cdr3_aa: CASSSPYQGRELFF
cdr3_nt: TGTGCCAGCAGCTCCCCATACCAGGGCCGGGAGCTGTTTTTT

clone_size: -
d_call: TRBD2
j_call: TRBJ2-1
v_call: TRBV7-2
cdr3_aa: CASSLESSGSHYNEQFF
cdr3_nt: TGTGCCAGCAGCTTAGAGTCCAGCGGGAGCCATTACAATGAGCAGTTCTTC

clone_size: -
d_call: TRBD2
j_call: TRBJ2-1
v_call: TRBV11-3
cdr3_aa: CASSAGAENEQFF
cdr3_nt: TGTGCCAGCAGCGCGGGAGCGGAGAATGAGCAGTTCTTC

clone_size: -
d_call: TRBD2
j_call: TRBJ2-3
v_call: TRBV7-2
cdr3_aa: CASSLELAGGGDTQYF
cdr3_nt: TGTGCCAGCAGCTTAGAGCTAGCGGGAGGGGGAGATACGCAGTATTTT

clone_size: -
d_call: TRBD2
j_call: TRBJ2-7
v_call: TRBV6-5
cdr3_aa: CASTPTSGSAYEQYF
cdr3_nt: TGTGCCAGCACCCCGACTAGCGGGAGTGCCTACGAGCAGTACTTC

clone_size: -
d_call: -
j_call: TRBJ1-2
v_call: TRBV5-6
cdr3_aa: CASSLVVGRGAGTF
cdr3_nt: -

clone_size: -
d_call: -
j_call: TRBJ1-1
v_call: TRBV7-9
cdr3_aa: CASSTHLGANTEAFF
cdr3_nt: TGTGCCAGCAGCACCCACCTCGGGGCGAACACTGAAGCTTTCTTT

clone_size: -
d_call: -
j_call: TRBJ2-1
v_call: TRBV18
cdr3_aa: CASSPQGSEQFF
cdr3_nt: TGTGCCAGCTCACCACAGGGTAGTGAGCAGTTCTTC

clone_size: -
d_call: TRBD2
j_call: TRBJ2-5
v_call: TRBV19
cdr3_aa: CASNITSVGGETQYF
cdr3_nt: TGTGCCAGTAACATAACTAGCGTGGGAGGAGAGACCCAGTACTTC

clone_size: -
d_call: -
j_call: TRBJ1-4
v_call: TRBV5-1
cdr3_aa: CASSLSAGADEKLFF
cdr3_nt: TGCGCCAGCAGCTTGAGTGCAGGGGCGGATGAAAAACTGTTTTTT

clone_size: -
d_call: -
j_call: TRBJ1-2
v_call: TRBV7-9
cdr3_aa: CASSPVGQVRGYTF
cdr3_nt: TGTGCCAGCAGCCCCGTGGGCCAGGTCCGTGGCTACACCTTC

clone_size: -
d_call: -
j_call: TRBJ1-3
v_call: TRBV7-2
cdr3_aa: CASTLDYSGNTIYF
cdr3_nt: TGTGCCAGCACCTTGGACTACTCTGGAAACACCATATATTTT

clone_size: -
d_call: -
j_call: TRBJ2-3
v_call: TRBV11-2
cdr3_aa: CASSLLSTDTQYF
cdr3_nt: TGTGCCAGCAGCTTACTGTCCACAGATACGCAGTATTTT

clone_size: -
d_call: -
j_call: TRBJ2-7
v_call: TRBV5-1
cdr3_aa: CASSSGPGSYEQYF
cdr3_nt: TGCGCCAGCAGCTCGGGACCAGGCTCCTACGAGCAGTACTTC

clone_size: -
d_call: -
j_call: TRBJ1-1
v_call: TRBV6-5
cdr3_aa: CASSYSAASMNTEAFF
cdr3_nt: TGTGCCAGCAGTTACTCGGCAGCCTCGATGAACACTGAAGCTTTCTTT

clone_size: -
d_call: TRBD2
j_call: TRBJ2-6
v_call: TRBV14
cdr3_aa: CASSHHLANPLTSAGANVLTF
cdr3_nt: TGTGCCAGCAGCCACCATCTCGCGAACCCCCTGACTAGCGCTGGGGCCAACGTCCTGACTTTC

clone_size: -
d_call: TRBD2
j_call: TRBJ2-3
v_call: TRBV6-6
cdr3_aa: CASSRTSGRSDTQYF
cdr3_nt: TGTGCCAGCAGTCGGACTAGCGGGAGGTCAGATACGCAGTATTTT

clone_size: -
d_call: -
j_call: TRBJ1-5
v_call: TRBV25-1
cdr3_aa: CASSEPRVNQPQHF
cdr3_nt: TGTGCCAGCAGTGAGCCCAGGGTGAATCAGCCCCAGCATTTT

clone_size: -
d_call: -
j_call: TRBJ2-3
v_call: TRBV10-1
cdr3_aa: CASSEPETTDTQYF
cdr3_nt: TGCGCCAGCAGTGAGCCAGAGACGACAGATACGCAGTATTTT

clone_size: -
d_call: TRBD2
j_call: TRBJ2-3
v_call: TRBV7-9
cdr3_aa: CASSGGISGVRGTDTQYF
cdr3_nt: TGTGCCAGCAGTGGCGGTATTAGCGGGGTGAGGGGCACAGATACGCAGTATTTT

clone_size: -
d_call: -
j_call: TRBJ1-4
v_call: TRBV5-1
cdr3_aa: CASSLLSAENEKLFF
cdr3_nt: TGCGCCAGCAGCTTGCTGTCAGCTGAAAATGAAAAACTGTTTTTT

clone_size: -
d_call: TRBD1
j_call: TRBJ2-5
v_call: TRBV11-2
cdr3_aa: CASRWTGEETQYF
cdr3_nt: TGTGCCAGCAGGTGGACAGGGGAGGAGACCCAGTACTTC

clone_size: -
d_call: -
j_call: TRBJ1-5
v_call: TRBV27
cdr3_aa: CASRPHSNQPQHF
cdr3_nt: TGTGCCAGCAGGCCCCATAGCAATCAGCCCCAGCATTTT

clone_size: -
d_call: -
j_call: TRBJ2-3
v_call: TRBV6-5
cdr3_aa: CASRVAGTDTQYF
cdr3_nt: TGTGCCAGCAGGGTGGCAGGCACAGATACGCAGTATTTT

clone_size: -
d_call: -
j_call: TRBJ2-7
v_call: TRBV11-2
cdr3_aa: CASGGSTYEQYF
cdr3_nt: TGTGCCAGCGGGGGCTCAACCTACGAGCAGTACTTC

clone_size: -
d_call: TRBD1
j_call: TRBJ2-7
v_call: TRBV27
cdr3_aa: CASSFRDRVNEQYF
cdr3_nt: TGTGCCAGCAGTTTCCGGGACAGGGTCAACGAGCAGTACTTC

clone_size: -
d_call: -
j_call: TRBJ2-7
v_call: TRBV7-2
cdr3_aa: CASRYGGAGLYEQYF
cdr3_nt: TGTGCCAGCAGATATGGGGGAGCGGGCCTCTACGAGCAGTACTTC

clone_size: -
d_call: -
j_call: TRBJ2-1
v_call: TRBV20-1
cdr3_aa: CSASPHNEQFF
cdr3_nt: TGCAGTGCTAGCCCCCACAATGAGCAGTTCTTC

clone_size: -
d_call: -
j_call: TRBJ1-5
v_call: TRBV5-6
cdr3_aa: CASSADRNQPQHF
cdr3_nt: TGTGCCAGCAGCGCTGACAGGAATCAGCCCCAGCATTTT

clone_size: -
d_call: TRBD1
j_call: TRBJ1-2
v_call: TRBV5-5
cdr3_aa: CASSLVGDSYGYTF
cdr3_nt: TGTGCCAGCAGCTTGGTAGGGGACAGCTATGGCTACACCTTC

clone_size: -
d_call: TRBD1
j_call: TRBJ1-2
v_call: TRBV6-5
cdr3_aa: CASSHRDRVYGYTF
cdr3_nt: TGTGCCAGCAGCCACAGGGACAGGGTCTATGGCTACACCTTC

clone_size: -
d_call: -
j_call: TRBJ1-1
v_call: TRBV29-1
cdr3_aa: CSVEDLYREGAEAFF
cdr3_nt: TGCAGCGTTGAAGATCTGTACAGGGAAGGGGCTGAAGCTTTCTTT

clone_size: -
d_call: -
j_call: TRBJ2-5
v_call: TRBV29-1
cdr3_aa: CSVEGREWETQYF
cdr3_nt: TGCAGCGTTGAGGGCCGCGAGTGGGAGACCCAGTACTTC

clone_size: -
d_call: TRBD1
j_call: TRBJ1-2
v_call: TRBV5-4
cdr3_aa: CASSAQNRGTYGYTF
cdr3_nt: TGTGCCAGCAGCGCACAAAACAGGGGAACCTATGGCTACACCTTC

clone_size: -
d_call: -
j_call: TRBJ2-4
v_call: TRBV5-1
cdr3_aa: CASSLTVAKNIQYF
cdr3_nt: TGCGCCAGCAGCTTAACGGTAGCCAAAAACATTCAGTACTTC

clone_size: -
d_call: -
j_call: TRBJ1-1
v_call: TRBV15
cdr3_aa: CATSRDTYMNTEAFF
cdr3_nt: TGTGCCACCAGCAGGGACACATACATGAACACTGAAGCTTTCTTT

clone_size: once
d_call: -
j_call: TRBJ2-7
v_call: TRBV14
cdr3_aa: CASSQAGGGSYEQYF
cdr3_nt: TGTGCCAGCAGCCAAGCAGGAGGGGGATCCTACGAGCAGTACTTC

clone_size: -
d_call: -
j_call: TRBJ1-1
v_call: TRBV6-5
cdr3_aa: CASSWELDTEAFF
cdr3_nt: TGTGCCAGCAGCTGGGAGTTGGACACTGAAGCTTTCTTT

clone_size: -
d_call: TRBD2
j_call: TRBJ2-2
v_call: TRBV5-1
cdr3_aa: CASSLIERGVSTGELFF
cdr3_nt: TGCGCCAGCAGCTTGATCGAGCGGGGCGTTAGCACCGGGGAGCTGTTTTTT